The TCR beta chain under discussion was sequenced for a study of blood T cell repertoires in COVID-19. Study overall: Spain, Italy and the United States supplied samples that represented acute and convalescent COVID-19.

The germline V gene encodes CDR1 SGHNT and CDR2 YYREEE (reference sequence). V dropped 4 bases and J dropped 1; count of bases not matched to a gene: 3. This CDR3 spans 16 amino acids. Across 20 to 25 US areas, participants ranged in age from roughly 18 to 95 years. Donors in Cohort 3 who had recovered were those with two negative PCRs, healthcare professional clearance, or resolution of their symptoms. The repertoire was sequenced with immunoSEQ multiplex PCR; TCRdb's copy has only in-frame clones and lacks some. The sample lists around 400,000 clones, around 86% occurring once. The specimen was PBMCs or T cells enriched from blood (not recorded which). This receptor was obtained from a woman in her forties or fifties who had recovered from COVID-19. V is TRBV5-4 and J is TRBJ2-5; the match to TRBD2 covers 14 bases. The CDR3 sequence is CASSLGTSGGQETQYF. CDR3 nucleotides: TGTGCCAGCAGCCTGGGGACTAGCGGGGGCCAAGAGACCCAGTACTTC.